A single sample gave rise to the 16 T cell receptor beta chains below, sequenced in a study of blood T cell repertoires in COVID-19. Clones were sequenced by immunoSEQ multiplex PCR, and TCRdb holds only the in-frame ones, with some missing. Here the sample spans under 450,000 clones, about 91% being singletons. Input material: peripheral blood. The receptor source for this set is a woman between 45 and 60 years old with COVID-19, enrolled during active disease.

The V call is TRBV10-3, the J call TRBJ2-1; 12 bases fit TRBD2. Germline V gives CDR1 ENHRY, CDR2 SYGVKD. J lost 4 bases, V lost 6 bases, and 4 bases had no gene match. This CDR3 is 15 amino acids long. CDR3 in amino acids: CAIRKLAGGYNEQFF. CDR3 coding DNA: TGTGCCATCAGAAAGCTAGCGGGGGGGTACAATGAGCAGTTCTTC.

The chain's CDR3 is CASSLKAEGLNYGYTF. CDR3 DNA sequence: TGTGCCAGCAGCTTGAAGGCGGAGGGGTTAAACTATGGCTACACCTTC. This chain uses TRBV5-6 with TRBJ1-2; tentatively, D is TRBD1 (5 bases). There are 16 residues in the CDR3. Looked up from germline, CDR1 is SGHDT and CDR2 is YYEEEE. Trimming cost V 1 base and J 2 bases, with 15 bases left between them. Drawing the rest from reference TRBV5-6 and TRBJ1-2, the complete variable domain is DAGVTQSPTHLIKTRGQQVTLRCSPKSGHDTVSWYQQALGQGPQFIFQYYEEEERQRGNFPDRFSGHQFPNYSSELNVNALLLGDSALYLCASSLKAEGLNYGYTFGSGTRLTVV.

V gene TRBV27 combines with J gene TRBJ2-2, with no clear D. V was pared by 6 bases and J by 1 base, with 9 bases between. The V gene's germline CDR1 is MNHEY and CDR2 SMNVEV (reference sequence). CDR3 length equals 14 residues. CDR3: CASRLSLNTGELFF. The CDR3 DNA reads TGTGCCAGCAGATTGAGTCTGAACACCGGGGAGCTGTTTTTT.

The J gene is TRBJ1-2, the V gene TRBV2; 8 bases fit TRBD1. There are 12 residues in the CDR3. Germline loops: CDR1 SNHLY, CDR2 FYNNEI. J lost 6 bases, V lost 10 bases, and 7 bases had no gene match. The DNA of the CDR3 is TGTGCCATCTCAGGGGGCGCGGATGGCTACACCTTC. Residues: CAISGGADGYTF.

DNA of the CDR3: TGTGCCAGCAGTTACACTGGGACAAGCGGAAAGACCCAGTACTTC. It yields the protein CASSYTGTSGKTQYF. This chain connects TRBV6-5 to TRBJ2-5; tentatively, D is TRBD1 (6 bases). Germline V gene data show CDR1 as MNHEY and CDR2 as SVGAGI. V lost 2 bases and J 6 bases, leaving 16 bases between the germline ends. CDR3 length equals 15 residues.

This clone is a singleton in its sample. The chain uses TRBV7-9 and TRBJ2-7, with D tentatively TRBD1 (5 bases). This CDR3 contains 16 residues. Trimming left V 4 bases short and J 4 bases short, with 20 bases between. Germline CDR1 reads SEHNR; CDR2 reads FQNEAQ (reference sequence). The CDR3 here is CASSSLPKGPKYEQYF. CDR3 DNA sequence: TGTGCCAGCAGCTCCCTCCCGAAGGGGCCTAAGTACGAGCAGTACTTC.

The chain joins TRBV7-9 to TRBJ1-1; D is possibly TRBD1 (5 bases). CDR1 is SEHNR and CDR2 is FQNEAQ in the germline V gene (reference sequence). Trimming left V 7 bases short and J 6 bases short, with 12 bases between. The CDR3 covers 12 residues. The CDR3 nucleotides read TGTGCCAGCACCTATTCGGGGGCTGAAGCTTTCTTT. Translation gives CASTYSGAEAFF. The whole variable domain, filled in from reference TRBV7-9 and TRBJ1-1, reads DTGVSQNPRHKITKRGQNVTFRCDPISEHNRLYWYRQTLGQGPEFLTYFQNEAQLEKSRLLSDRFSAERPKGSFSTLEIQRTEQGDSAMYLCASTYSGAEAFFGQGTRLTVV.

CDR3 loop: CASSYSTSGGGEQYF. The CDR3 DNA reads TGTGCCAGCAGTTACTCGACTAGCGGGGGAGGTGAGCAGTACTTC. The V gene is TRBV6-5, the J gene TRBJ2-7; the match to TRBD2 covers 12 bases. Trimming cost V 0 bases and J 7 bases; bases outside gene matches: 4. CDR1 MNHEY and CDR2 SVGAGI come from the germline V gene. The CDR3 is 15 amino acids.

This clone was found once. This chain connects TRBV6-1 to TRBJ1-4; the D gene is possibly TRBD1 (6 bases). V shed 3 bases and J shed 14 bases, with 10 bases lying between them. From germline, CDR1 is MNHNS and CDR2 SASEGT. This CDR3 is built from 11 residues. CDR3: CASSDNRDLFF. The CDR3 coding sequence is TGTGCCAGCAGTGACAACAGGGACCTGTTTTTT.

This clone has just a few counts. This rearrangement joins TRBV28 to TRBJ1-4; TRBD1 matches 8 bases. Germline loops: CDR1 MDHEN, CDR2 SYDVKM. The V segment lost 3 bases and the J segment 2 bases; nucleotides outside the gene matches: 20. This CDR3 has 21 amino acids. CDR3 coding DNA: TGTGCCAGCAGTTTTGGTTTTTCGTTCGACCTAAACAGGGGGACTAATGAAAAACTGTTTTTT. It codes for CASSFGFSFDLNRGTNEKLFF.

The chain employs TRBV3-1 (or the pseudogene TRBV3-2) and TRBJ1-2; D gene unclear. Germline V gene lookup returns CDR1 LGHDT and CDR2 YNNKEL (reference sequence). The CDR3 loop spans 13 amino acids. The V and J ends lost 3 bases and 5 bases respectively, with 10 bases between them. The CDR3 sequence is CASSQAQRYGYTF. For the CDR3, the DNA is TGTGCCAGCAGCCAGGCACAACGTTATGGCTACACCTTC.

The CDR3 loop reads CASTDDRENTEAFF. The CDR3 DNA follows: TGTGCCAGTACCGATGATCGGGAGAACACTGAAGCTTTCTTT. The V gene is TRBV19, the J gene TRBJ1-1; D unresolved. Germline CDR1 LNHDA, CDR2 SQIVND (reference sequence). The CDR3 is made up of 14 amino acids. V was trimmed by 7 bases and J by 1 base, leaving 13 bases between them.

The chain recombines TRBV11-3 with TRBJ2-1; the D gene is possibly TRBD2 (5 bases). The CDR3 extends over 15 amino acids. V gave up 1 base and J gave up 2 bases, with 9 bases separating them. Germline CDR1 SGHNT, CDR2 YENEEA. CDR3 DNA sequence: TGTGCCAGCAGCTTAGGCCTAGCCACCTACAATGAGCAGTTCTTC. Amino acid sequence: CASSLGLATYNEQFF.

This chain's CDR3 is CASSPRGEKLFF. CDR3 sequence (DNA): TGTGCCAGCAGCCCCAGGGGTGAAAAACTGTTTTTT. This sequence joins TRBV9 and TRBJ1-4; weak D call: TRBD1 (6 bases). The V gene lost 4 bases and the J gene lost 7 bases, with 8 bases spanning the gap. This CDR3 has 12 amino acids. Germline V gene sequence: CDR1 SGDLS, CDR2 YYNGEE.

J is TRBJ2-7 and V is TRBV6-1; D is possibly TRBD2 (6 bases). Germline V gives CDR1 MNHNS, CDR2 SASEGT. The V end was cut by 2 bases, the J end by 4 bases, with 15 bases between. There are 15 residues in the CDR3. Here the CDR3 DNA reads TGTGCCAGCAGTGAAAAAGACGGGGGATGGTACGAGCAGTACTTC. Translating gives CASSEKDGGWYEQYF.

This chain links TRBV3-1 (or the pseudogene TRBV3-2) with TRBJ2-4; the D is unclear. Trimming removed 2 bases at V and 10 bases at J, with 6 bases between. The CDR3 extends over 11 amino acids. The V gene's germline CDR1 is LGHDT and CDR2 YNNKEL (reference sequence). The DNA for the CDR3 is TGTGCCAGCAGCCAAATTAATATTCAGTACTTC. It codes for CASSQINIQYF.